These 21 T cell receptor beta chains were all obtained from the same sample, sequenced in a study of blood T cell repertoires in COVID-19. Measured with immunoSEQ multiplex PCR; TCRdb has only the in-frame clones, and not every one. Among over 90,000 clones, over 70% were seen once, and the ten largest hold 13%. Sample: peripheral blood. These receptor sequences come from a human donor in a cohort sampled during active or convalescent COVID-19.

The sample holds one count of this clone. The chain combines TRBV27 with TRBJ1-6; no reliable D call. The V gene lost 4 bases and the J gene lost 8 bases, with 9 bases spanning the gap. Germline V gene data show CDR1 as MNHEY and CDR2 as SMNVEV (reference sequence). The CDR3 loop spans 13 amino acids. The CDR3 nucleotides read TGTGCCAGCAGTTGGATGGGAGATTCACCCCTCCACTTT. Its protein product is CASSWMGDSPLHF.

V and J are TRBV5-1 and TRBJ2-3; TRBD2 aligns across 9 bases. Germline loops: CDR1 SGHRS, CDR2 YFSETQ. This CDR3 region has 16 residues. J was trimmed by 2 bases and V by 0 bases; bases with no gene match: 4. CDR3 nucleotide sequence: TGCGCCAGCAGCTTGGGGGCTAGCGGGGCCACAGATACGCAGTATTTT. Amino acids: CASSLGASGATDTQYF.

This chain joins TRBV2 and TRBJ2-7, with 11 bases aligning to TRBD1. The CDR3 has 16 amino acids. V shed 7 bases and J 4 bases; nucleotides not matched to a gene: 12. Germline V gene sequence: CDR1 SNHLY, CDR2 FYNNEI. The CDR3 bases are TGTGCCAGCATCCCCGGACAGGGGGCGCGACGGTACGAGCAGTACTTC. The encoded protein is CASIPGQGARRYEQYF.

This rearrangement joins TRBV11-2 to TRBJ2-5, with TRBD2 identical over 10 bases. Germline V gene data show CDR1 as SGHAT and CDR2 as FQNNGV. The CDR3 consists of 17 residues. The V gene end was trimmed by 5 bases and the J gene end by 4 bases; junction bases not matched to a gene: 13. CDR3 nucleotides: TGTGCCAGCAGCCGGGCTAGCGGGGGCCGGCGGTTAGAGACCCAGTACTTC. It codes for CASSRASGGRRLETQYF.

This chain connects TRBV4-2 to TRBJ2-7, with 7 bases that match TRBD2. With V trimmed by 1 base and J by 2 bases, 2 bases remained unmatched. The CDR3 is 14 residues long. Germline V gene sequence: CDR1 LGHNA, CDR2 YNFKEQ. The CDR3 loop is CASSQGLAPYEQYF. CDR3 nucleotide sequence: TGTGCCAGCAGCCAAGGACTAGCACCCTACGAGCAGTACTTC.

This chain joins TRBV5-4 and TRBJ1-6; D gene unclear. CDR3 length equals 14 residues. V lost 1 base and J 8 bases, leaving 10 bases between the germline ends. Germline values: CDR1 SGHNT, CDR2 YYREEE (reference sequence). The CDR3 bases are TGTGCCAGCAGCTTGAACAGTAGAGATTCACCCCTCCACTTT. Protein: CASSLNSRDSPLHF. The entire variable domain, with the rest obtained from reference TRBV5-4 and TRBJ1-6, is as follows: ETGVTQSPTHLIKTRGQQVTLRCSSQSGHNTVSWYQQALGQGPQFIFQYYREEENGRGNFPPRFSGLQFPNYSSELNVNALELDDSALYLCASSLNSRDSPLHFGNGTRLTVT.

The V gene is TRBV5-1, the J gene TRBJ2-4; D remains ambiguous. Germline V gene data show CDR1 as SGHRS and CDR2 as YFSETQ. The CDR3 contains 14 residues. The ends were cut back, 2 bases at V and 0 bases at J, with 6 bases in the middle. CDR3 nucleotide sequence: TGCGCCAGCAGCTTCTCTCTAGCCAAAAACATTCAGTACTTC. It yields the protein CASSFSLAKNIQYF.

This rearrangement joins TRBV3-1 (or the pseudogene TRBV3-2) to TRBJ1-2; D ambiguous. V was clipped by 0 bases and J by 7 bases, with 6 bases between them. The CDR3 is made up of 12 amino acids. Germline CDR1 reads LGHDT; CDR2 reads YNNKEL (reference sequence). As DNA, the CDR3 is TGTGCCAGCAGCCAAGAATCCTTTGGCTACACCTTC. Translated: CASSQESFGYTF.

This clone was recorded only once. The CDR3 protein is CASSLALALTGELFF. The CDR3 DNA is TGTGCCAGCAGCTTAGCCCTAGCTCTCACCGGGGAGCTGTTTTTT. V is TRBV11-2 and J is TRBJ2-2; D possibly corresponds to TRBD2 (5 bases). Trimming removed 1 base at V and 4 bases at J, with 10 bases between. In germline, CDR1 is SGHAT, CDR2 FQNNGV. This CDR3 region has 15 residues.

The V and J genes are TRBV5-1 and TRBJ2-1; D is unclear. The germline gives CDR1 SGHRS, CDR2 YFSETQ. The V end was cut by 0 bases, the J end by 5 bases, with 6 bases between. The CDR3 spans 13 residues. The CDR3, as DNA: TGCGCCAGCAGCTTGGGGGCCAACAATGAGCAGTTCTTC. It yields the protein CASSLGANNEQFF.

The gene calls are TRBV6-5 and TRBJ1-3; tentatively, D is TRBD1 (5 bases). This CDR3 has 14 residues. With 4 bases removed from V and 2 bases from J, the gap between germline ends came to 9 bases. Germline values: CDR1 MNHEY, CDR2 SVGAGI. The CDR3 DNA reads as TGTGCCAGCAGTTCCACGGACACTGGAAACACCATATATTTT. This gives the protein CASSSTDTGNTIYF.

The V call is TRBV4-1, the J call TRBJ2-7, with D perhaps TRBD1 (5 bases). This CDR3 contains 15 residues. Germline CDR1 and CDR2: MGHRA and YSYEKL. V was trimmed by 0 bases and J by 2 bases, leaving 11 bases between them. Written as DNA, the CDR3 is TGCGCCAGCAGCCAAGATATTACAGGAGCCTACGAGCAGTACTTC. Its protein product is CASSQDITGAYEQYF.

Here the CDR3 DNA reads TGTGCCAGCTGCGACAGGGGGATTTCACCCCTCCACTTT. Its translation is CASCDRGISPLHF. The chain combines TRBV2 with TRBJ1-6, with 9 bases fitting TRBD1. The CDR3 consists of 13 residues. J was trimmed by 9 bases and V by 8 bases; bases with no gene match: 5. Germline CDR1 and CDR2: SNHLY and FYNNEI.

V and J are TRBV9 and TRBJ1-2; TRBD1 matches 9 bases. The J segment lost 5 bases and the V segment lost 4 bases, leaving 6 bases of the junction unmatched. The CDR3 consists of 14 residues. Germline CDR1 is SGDLS and CDR2 is YYNGEE. DNA for the CDR3: TGTGCCAGCAGCCTCCAGGACAGGGGTTATGGCTACACCTTC. Protein sequence: CASSLQDRGYGYTF.

This rearrangement joins TRBV3-1 (or the pseudogene TRBV3-2) to TRBJ1-2; 11 bases are a match to TRBD1. The CDR3 spans 16 residues. V shed 4 bases, J shed 8 bases, and the junction held 12 bases outside the gene matches. Germline-derived CDR1 and CDR2 are LGHDT and YNNKEL (reference sequence). The CDR3: CASSPQHMGQGGGYTF. CDR3 nucleotide sequence: TGTGCCAGCAGCCCACAGCACATGGGACAGGGGGGAGGCTACACCTTC.

The chain combines TRBV4-3 with TRBJ2-1; 8 bases fit TRBD2. From germline, CDR1 is LGHNA and CDR2 YSLEER. This CDR3 contains 18 residues. V trimming: 0 bases; J trimming: 1 base; junction bases outside the gene matches: 8. As DNA, the CDR3 is TGCGCCAGCAGCCAAGATGGGCCTAGCGGGTTATCCTACAATGAGCAGTTCTTC. Translation gives CASSQDGPSGLSYNEQFF.

This chain joins TRBV27 and TRBJ2-2; possible D gene TRBD2, 5 bases. The CDR3 contains 14 residues. Germline CDR1 and CDR2: MNHEY and SMNVEV (reference sequence). The ends were cut back, 6 bases at V and 5 bases at J, with 13 bases in the middle. The CDR3 reads CASSVEGWTGELFF. CDR3 nucleotides: TGTGCCAGCAGCGTCGAGGGCTGGACCGGGGAGCTGTTTTTT.

This chain links TRBV29-1 with TRBJ1-2; no reliable D call. The CDR3 consists of 14 residues. From germline, CDR1 is SQVTM and CDR2 ANQGSEA. V lost 7 bases and J lost 6, with 21 bases in between. The CDR3 coding sequence is TGCAGCGCCCCCTGGGAGGGAGGTCAGGATGGCTACACCTTC. It yields the protein CSAPWEGGQDGYTF.

J is TRBJ1-4 and V is TRBV27; TRBD1 aligns across 7 bases. This CDR3 spans 15 amino acids. V was pared by 6 bases and J by 3 bases, with 7 bases of the junction left unmatched. Germline CDR1 MNHEY, CDR2 SMNVEV (reference sequence). CDR3 loop: CASRGTARSNEKLFF. The CDR3 DNA sequence: TGTGCCAGCAGGGGGACAGCTCGGTCTAATGAAAAACTGTTTTTT.

V and J are TRBV5-1 and TRBJ2-2; the D is unclear. The CDR3 has 13 residues. Trimming pared 3 bases from V and 1 base from J, leaving 4 bases between. The germline CDR1 and CDR2 sequences are SGHRS and YFSETQ. The CDR3 DNA is TGCGCCAGCAGCTGGCAGAACACCGGGGAGCTGTTTTTT. Translation: CASSWQNTGELFF.

The sample holds one count of this clone. The gene calls are TRBV13 and TRBJ2-3; TRBD1 matches at 9 bases. The CDR3 extends over 15 amino acids. CDR1 is PRHDT, CDR2 FYEKMQ, per germline (reference sequence). J was trimmed by 4 bases and V by 4 bases; bases with no gene match: 6. Here the CDR3 DNA reads TGTGCCAGCAGCTCACAGGGGGCTGAGGCAGATACGCAGTATTTT. Protein: CASSSQGAEADTQYF.